The next 7 T cell receptor beta chains were all read from a single sample in a study of blood T cell repertoires in COVID-19. Clones were read by immunoSEQ multiplex PCR, and TCRdb kept only the in-frame ones, dropping some. The table has approximately 300,000 clones, 70% to 90% seen once. The specimen was PBMCs or T cells enriched from blood (not recorded which). These TCRs come from a woman in her twenties or thirties who had recovered from COVID-19.

The V gene is TRBV5-4, the J gene TRBJ2-1; TRBD2 matches 7 bases. V lost 4 bases, J lost 0 bases, and 7 bases stayed unmatched. The CDR3 covers 16 residues. Per germline, CDR1 SGHNT and CDR2 YYREEE (reference sequence). The CDR3 DNA follows: TGTGCCAGCAGCCCCGAGCGGGAAAGCTCCTACAATGAGCAGTTCTTC. It yields the protein CASSPERESSYNEQFF.

This clone was observed once. This chain links TRBV13 with TRBJ1-2; 8 bases fit TRBD1. Looked up from germline, CDR1 is PRHDT and CDR2 is FYEKMQ (reference sequence). The CDR3 is 13 residues long. Trimming removed 5 bases from V and 7 bases from J; junction bases left unmatched: 6. CDR3 sequence: CASSTGQGGGYTF. In nucleotides, the CDR3 is TGTGCCAGCAGCACCGGACAGGGTGGTGGCTACACCTTC.

This clone was detected only a few times. The chain links TRBV5-6 to TRBJ1-1; D unresolved. CDR1 SGHDT and CDR2 YYEEEE come from the germline V gene. The length of the CDR3 is 12 residues. Trimming stripped 2 bases from V and 5 bases from J, with 7 bases between. The CDR3 protein is CASSLFSTEAFF. The CDR3 coding sequence is TGTGCCAGCAGCTTATTTAGTACTGAAGCTTTCTTT.

The chain recombines TRBV4-3 with TRBJ1-2; tentatively, D is TRBD1 (5 bases). CDR1 and CDR2 (germline): LGHNA, YSLEER. The length of the CDR3 is 13 residues. V lost 1 base, J lost 8 bases, and 11 bases lay in between. The CDR3 here is CASSQASGTGYTF. Written as DNA, the CDR3 is TGCGCCAGCAGCCAAGCGAGCGGGACCGGCTACACCTTC.

The J gene is TRBJ2-5, the V gene TRBV9; TRBD2 matches 8 bases. V was pared by 0 bases and J by 3 bases, with 4 bases of the junction left unmatched. The CDR3 is 15 amino acids. CDR1 and CDR2 (germline): SGDLS, YYNGEE. The CDR3 DNA reads TGTGCCAGCAGCGTAGCGGGGGGGGTCGAAGAGACCCAGTACTTC. Its protein product is CASSVAGGVEETQYF.

This chain connects TRBV7-9 to TRBJ2-2; a weak D match, TRBD1 (6 bases). Germline V lookup: CDR1 SEHNR, CDR2 FQNEAQ (reference sequence). The CDR3 length is 15 residues. The V end was cut by 6 bases, the J end by 6 bases, with 17 bases between. The CDR3 DNA follows: TGTGCCAGCAGGGGGGCAGGCGGTAAATCCGGGGAGCTGTTTTTT. Translated: CASRGAGGKSGELFF.

The chain links TRBV7-8 to TRBJ2-3; the D gene is possibly TRBD2 (7 bases). Germline V CDR1 and CDR2: SGHVS, FQNEAQ. V lost 5 bases to trimming and J lost 5 bases, with 23 bases between them. The CDR3 spans 17 residues. The chain's CDR3 is CASSPRDARGAKDTQYF. CDR3 nucleotide sequence: TGTGCCAGCAGCCCCCGAGACGCACGGGGGGCGAAAGATACGCAGTATTTT.